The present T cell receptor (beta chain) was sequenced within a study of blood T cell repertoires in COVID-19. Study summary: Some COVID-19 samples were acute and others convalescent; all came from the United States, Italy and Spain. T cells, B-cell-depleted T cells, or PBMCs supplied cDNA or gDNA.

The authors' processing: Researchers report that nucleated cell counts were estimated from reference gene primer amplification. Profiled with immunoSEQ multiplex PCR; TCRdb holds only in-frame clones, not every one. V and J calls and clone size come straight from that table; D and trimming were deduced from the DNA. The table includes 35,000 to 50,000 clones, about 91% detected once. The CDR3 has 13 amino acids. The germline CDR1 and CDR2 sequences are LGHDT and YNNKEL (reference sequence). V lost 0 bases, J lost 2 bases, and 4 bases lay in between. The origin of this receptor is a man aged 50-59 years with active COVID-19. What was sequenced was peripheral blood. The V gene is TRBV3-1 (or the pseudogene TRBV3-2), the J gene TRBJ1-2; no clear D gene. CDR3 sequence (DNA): TGTGCCAGCAGCCAAGAAGCAAACTATGGCTACACCTTC. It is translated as CASSQEANYGYTF.